What follows are 10 T cell receptor beta chains derived from one specimen sequenced in a study of OX40 agonist ivuxolimab in advanced cancers. Produced via immunoSEQ multiplex PCR; TCRdb's table is partial and in-frame only. The table records tens of thousands of clones, about 90% of them present only once. This specimen consisted of CD4+ or CD8+ T cells sorted from blood, obtained in a trial of the OX40 agonist ivuxolimab. The receptors here all came from an adult with an advanced solid tumor such as melanoma, head and neck, liver or kidney cancer.

In nucleotides, the CDR3 is TGTGCCACCAGCAGAGATAAAGGGAGCAACACTGAAGCTTTCTTT. Its protein product is CATSRDKGSNTEAFF. The chain combines TRBV15 with TRBJ1-1; no firm D call. Trimming cost V 0 bases and J 2 bases, with 10 bases left between them. This CDR3 is 15 amino acids long. Germline-derived CDR1 and CDR2 are LNHNV and YYDKDF (reference sequence).

The rearrangement uses TRBV27 and TRBJ2-7; D is tentatively TRBD1 or TRBD2 (5 bases each). The CDR3 spans 14 residues. Deletions cut 6 bases from V and 1 base from J, with 13 bases between. Germline V CDR1 and CDR2: MNHEY, SMNVEV (reference sequence). CDR3 protein: CASSMIGASYEQYF. CDR3 DNA sequence: TGTGCCAGCAGCATGATCGGGGCATCCTACGAGCAGTACTTC.

This clone occurred a few times. V usage is TRBV18 and J usage is TRBJ1-5; D remains ambiguous. The CDR3 covers 13 residues. Deletions cut 4 bases from V and 1 base from J, with 5 bases between. The V gene's germline CDR1 is KGHSH and CDR2 LQKENI. This CDR3 reads CASSRESNQPQHF. In nucleotides, the CDR3 is TGTGCCAGCTCACGGGAGAGCAATCAGCCCCAGCATTTT.

The chain uses TRBV19 and TRBJ1-6; D remains ambiguous. The germline CDR1 and CDR2 sequences are LNHDA and SQIVND (reference sequence). V lost 4 bases and J 6 bases, leaving 13 bases between the germline ends. This CDR3 is 15 amino acids long. The CDR3 protein is CASSTVRAANSPLHF. The CDR3 region has the DNA TGTGCCAGTAGTACCGTGCGGGCGGCTAATTCACCCCTCCACTTT.

The chain recombines TRBV14 with TRBJ2-1; 14 positions agree with TRBD2. The junction had 3 bases not matched to a gene; V was cut back by 1 base and J by 7 bases. This CDR3 spans 16 amino acids. Germline values: CDR1 SGHDN, CDR2 FVKESK. CDR3 amino acids: CASSQGLAGGQNEQFF. CDR3 DNA sequence: TGTGCCAGCAGCCAAGGACTAGCGGGAGGGCAGAATGAGCAGTTCTTC.

This chain connects TRBV25-1 to TRBJ1-1, with 10 nucleotides matching TRBD1. The germline gives CDR1 MGHDK, CDR2 SYGVNS. J gave up 6 bases and V 5 bases, and 9 bases lay outside the gene matches. CDR3 size: 15 residues. This CDR3 is CASSPQTGGRAEAFF. CDR3 DNA sequence: TGTGCCAGCAGTCCACAGACAGGGGGCCGCGCTGAAGCTTTCTTT.

The chain links TRBV28 to TRBJ2-5; 12 bases map to TRBD2. Looked up from germline, CDR1 is MDHEN and CDR2 is SYDVKM. The CDR3 has 13 residues. Germline trimming cut 7 bases from V and 5 bases from J; bases unmatched to any gene: 2. The CDR3 loop is CASTLAGGETQYF. The CDR3, as DNA: TGTGCCAGCACCCTAGCGGGAGGGGAGACCCAGTACTTC. Supplemented by reference TRBV28 and TRBJ2-5, the full variable domain reads DVKVTQSSRYLVKRTGEKVFLECVQDMDHENMFWYRQDPGLGLRLIYFSYDVKMKEKGDIPEGYSVSREKKERFSLILESASTNQTSMYLCASTLAGGETQYFGPGTRLLVL.

The chain is built from TRBV5-1 and TRBJ1-1, with D perhaps matching TRBD1 (5 bases). Germline lookup yields CDR1 SGHRS and CDR2 YFSETQ. Trimming shortened V by 1 base and J by 1 base, and 20 bases separated the two germline ends. The CDR3 sequence is 18 residues long. The CDR3: CASSLMAGRDLGNTEAFF. In DNA form, the CDR3 reads TGCGCCAGCAGCTTGATGGCAGGGAGGGACCTTGGGAACACTGAAGCTTTCTTT.

The chain couples TRBV15 to TRBJ2-5; 10 bases fit TRBD1. The CDR3 runs to 17 residues. V trimming: 3 bases; J trimming: 3 bases; junction bases outside the gene matches: 10. Per germline, CDR1 LNHNV and CDR2 YYDKDF (reference sequence). CDR3 sequence reads: CATSRTPPGTGEETQYF. The CDR3, as DNA: TGTGCCACCAGCAGGACCCCCCCCGGGACAGGGGAAGAGACCCAGTACTTC.

This clone appeared a single time. The chain couples TRBV2 to TRBJ2-7; D possibly corresponds to TRBD2 (5 bases). Germline V gene data show CDR1 as SNHLY and CDR2 as FYNNEI. The CDR3 is 14 residues long. The ends were cut back, 3 bases at V and 0 bases at J, with 9 bases in the middle. As DNA, the CDR3 is TGTGCCAGCAGTGAGAGGAGGAACTCCTACGAGCAGTACTTC. Protein: CASSERRNSYEQYF.